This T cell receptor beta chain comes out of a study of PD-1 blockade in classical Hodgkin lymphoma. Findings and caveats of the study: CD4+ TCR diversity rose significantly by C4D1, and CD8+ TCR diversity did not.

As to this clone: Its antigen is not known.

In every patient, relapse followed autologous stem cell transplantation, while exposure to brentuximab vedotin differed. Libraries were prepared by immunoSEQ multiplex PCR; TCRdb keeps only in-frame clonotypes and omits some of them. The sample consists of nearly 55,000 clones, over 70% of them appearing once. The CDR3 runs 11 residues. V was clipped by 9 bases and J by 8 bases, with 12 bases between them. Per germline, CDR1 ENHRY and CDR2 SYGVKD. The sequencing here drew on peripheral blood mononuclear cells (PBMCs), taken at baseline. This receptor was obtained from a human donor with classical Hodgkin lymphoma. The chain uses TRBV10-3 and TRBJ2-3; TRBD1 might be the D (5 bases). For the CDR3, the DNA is TGTGCCATGGGCCCTAGGGGTACGCAGTATTTT. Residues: CAMGPRGTQYF.